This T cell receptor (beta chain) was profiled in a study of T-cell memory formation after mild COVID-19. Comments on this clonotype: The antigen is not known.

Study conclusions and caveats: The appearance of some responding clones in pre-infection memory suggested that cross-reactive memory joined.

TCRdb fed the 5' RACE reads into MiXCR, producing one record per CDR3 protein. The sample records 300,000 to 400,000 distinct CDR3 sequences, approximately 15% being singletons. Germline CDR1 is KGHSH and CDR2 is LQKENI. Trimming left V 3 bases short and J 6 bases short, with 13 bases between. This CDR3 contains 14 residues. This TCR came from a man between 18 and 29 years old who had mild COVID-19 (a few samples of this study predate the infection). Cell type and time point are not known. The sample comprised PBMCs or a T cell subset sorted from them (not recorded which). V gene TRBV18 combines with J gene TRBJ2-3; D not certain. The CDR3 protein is CASSPGLFPDTQYF. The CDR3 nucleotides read TGTGCCAGCTCACCGGGTCTTTTCCCGGATACGCAGTATTTT.